This TCR beta chain was retrieved from a study of blood T cell repertoires in COVID-19. Study overall: T cells, B-cell-depleted T cells, or PBMCs provided the cDNA or gDNA that served as material.

Clinical history reported by participants formed the basis on which cohorts were assigned. Two negative PCRs, clearance, or symptom resolution had been documented for recovered Cohort 3 donors. Authors' processing steps: Nucleated cell counts were estimated from reference gene primer amplification. TCRdb keeps only in-frame clones here, not all; method: immunoSEQ multiplex PCR. From that table come the V and J calls and clone size; the DNA was used to work out D and trimming. The table lists 180,000 or so clones, 70% to 90% of them singletons. The germline gives CDR1 SGHVS, CDR2 FNYEAQ. The CDR3 runs to 17 residues. The V segment lost 4 bases and the J segment 3 bases; nucleotides outside the gene matches: 14.

The clonotype comes from a woman aged 18-29 years who had recovered from COVID-19. The genes are TRBV7-6 and TRBJ2-7, with TRBD1 matching over 8 bases. Sequenced input: PBMCs or T cells enriched from blood (not recorded which). This CDR3 reads CASSYAPQGAGSYEQYF. The CDR3, as DNA: TGTGCCAGCAGCTATGCTCCCCAGGGGGCGGGGAGCTACGAGCAGTACTTC.